This TCR beta chain was observed in a study of T cells expressing NK-cell markers. Study background: Among the eight sequenced donors, seven tested HCMV-seropositive and one tested seronegative.

Findings and caveats of the study: These clonotypes also led the CD3+CD56-NKG2C+ fraction in a handful of donors.

Germline lookup yields CDR1 SEHNR and CDR2 FQNEAQ (reference sequence). The CDR3 totals 16 residues. With respect to this clonotype: Antigen: not known.

5'RACE template switching with UMIs produced the TCR beta cDNA. TCRdb processed the 5' RACE reads again and assigns one entry to each CDR3 protein, with no DNA. This sample's table reports some 460,000 distinct CDR3 sequences. This TCR came from a woman aged 50 to 65 in good health. This sequence joins TRBV7-9 and TRBJ2-1; absent DNA, TCRdb's TRBD2 call cannot be checked. What was sequenced was blood T cells: a sorted CD56 or NKG2C T cell subset, CD4+ or CD8+ T cells, or bulk PBMC T cells (not recorded which). The CDR3 sequence is CASSPPVLAGALEQFF.